This T cell receptor (beta chain) was identified during a study of shared clonotypes between healthy human individuals. Study conclusions and caveats: Clonotypes that were shared across four donors made up around 5% of naive CD4 clonotypes. The four-donor shared clonotypes exceeded non-shared clonotypes in generation probability, with non-shared ones scoring lower.

CD4+ cells underwent separation, giving CD45RA+ naive and CD45RA-negative memory subsets. Using immunoSEQ multiplex PCR, the repertoire was profiled, and TCRdb retains in-frame clones only, with some absent. Of about 2.4 million clones in the sample, roughly 93% were seen once. With respect to this clone: Its antigen is unidentified.

This clonotype was sampled from a man between 18 and 29 years old in good health. Some clones in this sample may be carry-over from other donors' samples. The material sequenced was naive CD4+ T cells from PBMCs. The subset: CD45RA+ positively selected.

This CDR3 is CASSPDREEQFF. The CDR3 region has the DNA TGTGCCAGCTCACCAGATAGGGAGGAGCAGTTCTTC. J is TRBJ2-1 and V is TRBV18; a possible D gene is TRBD2 (5 bases). Germline V lookup: CDR1 KGHSH, CDR2 LQKENI. The CDR3 has 12 amino acids. Trimming stripped 2 bases from V and 10 bases from J, with 9 bases between.